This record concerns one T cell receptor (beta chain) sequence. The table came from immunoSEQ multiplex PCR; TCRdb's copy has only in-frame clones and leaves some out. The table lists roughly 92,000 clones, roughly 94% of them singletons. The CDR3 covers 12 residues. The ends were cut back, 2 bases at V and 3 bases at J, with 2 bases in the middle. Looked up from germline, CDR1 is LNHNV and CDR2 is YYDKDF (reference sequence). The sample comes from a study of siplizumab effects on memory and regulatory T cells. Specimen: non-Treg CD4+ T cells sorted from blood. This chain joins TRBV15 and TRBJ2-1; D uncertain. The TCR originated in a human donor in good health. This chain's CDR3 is CATSRNYNEQFF. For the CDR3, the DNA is TGTGCCACCAGCAGAAACTACAATGAGCAGTTCTTC.